The 12 T cell receptor beta chains presented below share a single source sample, sequenced in a study of blood T cell repertoires in COVID-19. Method: immunoSEQ multiplex PCR; TCRdb's copy keeps in-frame clones and lacks some. This sample carries about 190,000 clones, about 86% of them seen once, and the ten largest clones take 13% to 15%. Sample: peripheral blood. These receptors all stem from a man aged 25 to 45 with active or convalescent COVID-19.

In regard to this clone: Its ends do not fully match the called genes, so a read error is possible. The V and J genes are TRBV7-7 and TRBJ2-5; 10 bases align to TRBD1. The V gene's germline CDR1 is SSHAT and CDR2 FNYEAQ (reference sequence). This CDR3 has 15 residues. The CDR3 nucleotides read TGTGCTAGCAGCCGGGGGACAGGGGCTCAAGAGACCCAGTACTTC. Translation gives CASSRGTGAQETQYF.

The J gene is TRBJ2-1, the V gene TRBV13, with 8 positions matching TRBD2. V shed 4 bases and J 2 bases; nucleotides not matched to a gene: 16. From germline, CDR1 is PRHDT and CDR2 FYEKMQ (reference sequence). CDR3 length equals 19 residues. CDR3 bases: TGTGCCAGCAGCTCAAAGCGGGGGAACCTACTGGCCGCCTACAATGAGCAGTTCTTC. Translating gives CASSSKRGNLLAAYNEQFF.

The chain is built from TRBV19 and TRBJ1-2; TRBD1 agrees at 7 bases. With 5 bases clipped from V and 3 bases from J, the junction kept 6 bases outside the gene matches. The CDR3 runs to 14 residues. The germline V gene encodes CDR1 LNHDA and CDR2 SQIVND (reference sequence). The CDR3 spells CASSSTGFDYGYTF. DNA for the CDR3: TGTGCCAGTAGTTCGACAGGGTTCGACTATGGCTACACCTTC.

In DNA form, the CDR3 reads TGTGCCAGCAGCTTAAGCCCAGCGGGCGAGCAGTACTTC. It encodes CASSLSPAGEQYF. This chain connects TRBV7-2 to TRBJ2-7; the D gene is possibly TRBD2 (6 bases). Germline V lookup: CDR1 SGHTA, CDR2 FQGNSA. The CDR3 is 13 amino acids. V lost 2 bases and J lost 6, with 11 bases in between.

The genes are TRBV9 and TRBJ1-1, with TRBD1 as a possible D gene (5 bases). The CDR3 extends over 14 amino acids. Trimming stripped 4 bases from V and 1 base from J, with 11 bases between. The germline CDR1 and CDR2 sequences are SGDLS and YYNGEE. This CDR3 reads CASSPREWNTEAFF. Here the CDR3 DNA reads TGTGCCAGCAGCCCCAGGGAATGGAACACTGAAGCTTTCTTT. Looking up the rest from reference TRBV9 and TRBJ1-1 gives the full variable domain: DSGVTQTPKHLITATGQRVTLRCSPRSGDLSVYWYQQSLDQGLQFLIQYYNGEERAKGNILERFSAQQFPDLHSELNLSSLELGDSALYFCASSPREWNTEAFFGQGTRLTVV.

In its sample, this clone was seen once. This chain connects TRBV5-5 to TRBJ1-5; 8 nucleotides match TRBD1. The CDR3 is 16 amino acids. V lost 0 bases and J lost 2; bases outside the gene matches: 4. Germline V gene lookup returns CDR1 SGHKS and CDR2 YYEKEE (reference sequence). CDR3 DNA sequence: TGTGCCAGCAGCTTGGGTCAGGGGGCTGGCAATCAGCCCCAGCATTTT. As protein: CASSLGQGAGNQPQHF. Full variable domain (outside the CDR3, taken from reference TRBV5-5 and TRBJ1-5): DAGVTQSPTHLIKTRGQQVTLRCSPISGHKSVSWYQQVLGQGPQFIFQYYEKEERGRGNFPDRFSARQFPNYSSELNVNALLLGDSALYLCASSLGQGAGNQPQHFGDGTRLSIL.

This clone was recorded a few times. This chain uses TRBV12-3 or TRBV12-4 with TRBJ1-5, with a weak D call TRBD1 (5 bases). The CDR3 totals 13 residues. The V and J ends lost 7 bases and 8 bases respectively, with 15 bases between them. The CDR3 is CASNTRAEEPQHF. Written as DNA, the CDR3 is TGTGCCAGCAACACCAGGGCTGAGGAGCCCCAGCATTTT.

The chain joins TRBV10-1 to TRBJ2-3; 7 bases map to TRBD1. Germline assignment: CDR1 WNHNN and CDR2 SYGVQD (reference sequence). The V segment lost 0 bases and the J segment 2 bases; nucleotides outside the gene matches: 5. CDR3 length equals 16 residues. Here the CDR3 DNA reads TGCGCCAGCAGTGAGTCTCCCGGGACAGCCACAGATACGCAGTATTTT. Translated: CASSESPGTATDTQYF.

The J gene is TRBJ2-7, the V gene TRBV5-6; TRBD1 aligns across 7 bases. V shed 5 bases and J 2 bases; nucleotides not matched to a gene: 4. CDR3 length: 13 residues. The germline V gene encodes CDR1 SGHDT and CDR2 YYEEEE. CDR3: CASSPDRAYEQYV. CDR3 DNA: TGTGCCAGCAGTCCTGACAGGGCCTACGAGCAGTACGTC.

The chain combines TRBV28 with TRBJ2-3; possible D gene TRBD1, 5 bases. V dropped 5 bases and J dropped 2 bases, with 14 bases sitting between them. The CDR3 runs to 15 residues. Germline V gene data show CDR1 as MDHEN and CDR2 as SYDVKM. The CDR3 sequence: CASSPFRVATDTQYF. The CDR3 region has the DNA TGTGCCAGCAGTCCCTTCAGGGTCGCCACAGATACGCAGTATTTT.

The rearrangement joins TRBV6-5 to TRBJ2-2, with a weak D call TRBD1 (5 bases). The germline gives CDR1 MNHEY, CDR2 SVGAGI. V lost 0 bases and J 1 base, leaving 9 bases between the germline ends. This CDR3 is built from 16 residues. CDR3 sequence: CASSYSGHLNTGELFF. The CDR3 DNA reads as TGTGCCAGCAGTTACTCGGGGCATTTGAACACCGGGGAGCTGTTTTTT.

The chain links TRBV19 to TRBJ1-6; 8 positions agree with TRBD1. This CDR3 is 15 amino acids long. With V trimmed by 6 bases and J by 10 bases, 11 bases remained unmatched. Germline loops: CDR1 LNHDA, CDR2 SQIVND (reference sequence). The CDR3 nucleotides read TGTGCCAGTAGCCTTGTCGGACAGGGAACCTCACCCCTCCACTTT. This translates into CASSLVGQGTSPLHF.